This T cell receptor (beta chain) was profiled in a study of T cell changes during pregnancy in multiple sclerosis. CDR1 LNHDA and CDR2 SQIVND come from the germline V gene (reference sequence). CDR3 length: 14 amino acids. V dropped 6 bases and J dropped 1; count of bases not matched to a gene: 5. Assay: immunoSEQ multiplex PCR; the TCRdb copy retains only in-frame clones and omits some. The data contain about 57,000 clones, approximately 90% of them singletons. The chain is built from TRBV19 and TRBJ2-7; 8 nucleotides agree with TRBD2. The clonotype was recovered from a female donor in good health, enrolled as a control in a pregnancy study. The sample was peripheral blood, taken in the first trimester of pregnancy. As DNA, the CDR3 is TGTGCCAGTAGGACTAGCGAAGGGTCCTACGAGCAGTACTTC. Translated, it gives CASRTSEGSYEQYF.